This T cell receptor (beta chain) stems from a study of shared clonotypes between healthy human individuals. The CDR3 spans 15 residues. The germline gives CDR1 MDHEN, CDR2 SYDVKM. V dropped 8 bases and J dropped 1; count of bases not matched to a gene: 10. Generated by immunoSEQ multiplex PCR, the TCRdb table keeps only in-frame clones and is missing some. Among some 1.4 million clones listed, over 95% were seen once. Sequencing used naive CD4+ T cells sorted from blood. Specified subset: CD45RA+ positively selected. V is TRBV28 and J is TRBJ1-1, with TRBD1 matching over 7 bases. This clonotype was obtained from a man in his thirties or forties in good health. CDR3 residues: CASGFPDRPNTEAFF. The CDR3 region has the DNA TGTGCCAGCGGATTTCCGGACAGGCCGAACACTGAAGCTTTCTTT.